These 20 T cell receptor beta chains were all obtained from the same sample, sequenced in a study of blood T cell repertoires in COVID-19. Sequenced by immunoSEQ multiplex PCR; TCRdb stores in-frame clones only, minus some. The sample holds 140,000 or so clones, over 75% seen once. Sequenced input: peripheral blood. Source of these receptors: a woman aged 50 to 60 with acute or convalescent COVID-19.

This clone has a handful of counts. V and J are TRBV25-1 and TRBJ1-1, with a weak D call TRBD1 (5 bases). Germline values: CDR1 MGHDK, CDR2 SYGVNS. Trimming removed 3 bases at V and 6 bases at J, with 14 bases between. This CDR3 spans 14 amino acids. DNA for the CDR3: TGTGCCAGCAGTGAGGCCAGGGAAGGGGCTGAAGCTTTCTTT. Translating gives CASSEAREGAEAFF.

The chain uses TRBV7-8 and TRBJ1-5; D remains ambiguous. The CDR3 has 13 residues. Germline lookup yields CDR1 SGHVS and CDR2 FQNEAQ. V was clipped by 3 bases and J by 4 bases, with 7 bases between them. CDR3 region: CASSFSENQPQHF. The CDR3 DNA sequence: TGTGCCAGCAGCTTTAGTGAGAATCAGCCCCAGCATTTT.

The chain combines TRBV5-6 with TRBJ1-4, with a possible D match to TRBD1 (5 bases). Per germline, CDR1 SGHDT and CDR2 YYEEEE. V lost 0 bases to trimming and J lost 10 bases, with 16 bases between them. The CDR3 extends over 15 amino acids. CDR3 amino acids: CASSLVVNPGGKLFF. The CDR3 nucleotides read TGTGCCAGCAGCTTGGTGGTGAACCCGGGGGGAAAACTGTTTTTT.

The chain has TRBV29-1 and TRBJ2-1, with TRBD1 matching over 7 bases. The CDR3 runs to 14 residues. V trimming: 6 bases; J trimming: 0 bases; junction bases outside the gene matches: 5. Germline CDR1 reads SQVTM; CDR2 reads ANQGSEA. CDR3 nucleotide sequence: TGCAGCGTCCTGGCAGGGGGCTCCTACAATGAGCAGTTCTTC. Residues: CSVLAGGSYNEQFF.

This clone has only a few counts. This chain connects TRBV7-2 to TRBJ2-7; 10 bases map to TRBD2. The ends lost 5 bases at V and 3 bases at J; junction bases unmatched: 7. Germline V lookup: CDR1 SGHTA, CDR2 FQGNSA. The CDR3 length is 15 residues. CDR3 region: CASSGAGTSDYEQYF. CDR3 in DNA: TGTGCCAGCAGCGGGGCCGGGACTAGCGACTACGAGCAGTACTTC.

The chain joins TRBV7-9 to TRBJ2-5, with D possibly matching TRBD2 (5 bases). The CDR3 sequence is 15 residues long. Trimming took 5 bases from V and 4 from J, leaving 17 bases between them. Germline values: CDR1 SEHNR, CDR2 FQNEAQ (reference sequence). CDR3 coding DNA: TGTGCCAGCAGCCCCGGTCGGGATATGGCAGAGACCCAGTACTTC. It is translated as CASSPGRDMAETQYF.

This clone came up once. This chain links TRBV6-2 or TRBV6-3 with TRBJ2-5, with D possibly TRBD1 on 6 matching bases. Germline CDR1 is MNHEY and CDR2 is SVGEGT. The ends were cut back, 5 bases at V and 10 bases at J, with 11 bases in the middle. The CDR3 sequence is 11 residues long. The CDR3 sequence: CASSTGLNQYF. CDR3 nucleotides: TGTGCCAGCAGTACAGGGCTGAACCAGTACTTC.

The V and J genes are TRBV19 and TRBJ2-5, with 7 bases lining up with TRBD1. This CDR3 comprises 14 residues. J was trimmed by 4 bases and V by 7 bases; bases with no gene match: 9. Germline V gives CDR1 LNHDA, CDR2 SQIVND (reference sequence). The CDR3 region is CASTPDRTVETQYF. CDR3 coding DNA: TGTGCCAGTACCCCGGACAGGACGGTAGAGACCCAGTACTTC.

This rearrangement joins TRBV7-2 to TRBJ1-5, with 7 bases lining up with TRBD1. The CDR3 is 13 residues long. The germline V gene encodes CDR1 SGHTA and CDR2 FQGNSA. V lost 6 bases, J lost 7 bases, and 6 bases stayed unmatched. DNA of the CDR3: TGTGCCAGCAGAGGGGGCGGAGGACAGCCCCAGCATTTT. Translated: CASRGGGGQPQHF.

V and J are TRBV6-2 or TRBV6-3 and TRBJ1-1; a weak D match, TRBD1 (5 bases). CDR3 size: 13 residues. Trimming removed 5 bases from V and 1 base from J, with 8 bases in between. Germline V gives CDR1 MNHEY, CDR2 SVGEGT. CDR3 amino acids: CASSVTENTEAFF. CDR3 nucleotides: TGTGCCAGCAGTGTGACAGAGAACACTGAAGCTTTCTTT.

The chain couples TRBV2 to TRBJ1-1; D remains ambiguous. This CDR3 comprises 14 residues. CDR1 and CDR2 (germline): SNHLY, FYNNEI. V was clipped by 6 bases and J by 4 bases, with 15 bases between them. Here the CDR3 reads CASRVDSFGTEAFF. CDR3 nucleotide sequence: TGTGCCAGCAGGGTAGACTCCTTCGGCACTGAAGCTTTCTTT.

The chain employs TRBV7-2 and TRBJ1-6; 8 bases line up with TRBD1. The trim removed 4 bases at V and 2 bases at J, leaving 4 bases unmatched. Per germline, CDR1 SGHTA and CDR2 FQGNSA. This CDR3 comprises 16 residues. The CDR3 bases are TGTGCCAGCAGCTCCGGACAGGGAGCCTATAATTCACCCCTCCACTTT. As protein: CASSSGQGAYNSPLHF. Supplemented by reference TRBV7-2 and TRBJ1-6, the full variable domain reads GAGVSQSPSNKVTEKGKDVELRCDPISGHTALYWYRQSLGQGLEFLIYFQGNSAPDKSGLPSDRFSAERTGGSVSTLTIQRTQQEDSAVYLCASSSGQGAYNSPLHFGNGTRLTVT.

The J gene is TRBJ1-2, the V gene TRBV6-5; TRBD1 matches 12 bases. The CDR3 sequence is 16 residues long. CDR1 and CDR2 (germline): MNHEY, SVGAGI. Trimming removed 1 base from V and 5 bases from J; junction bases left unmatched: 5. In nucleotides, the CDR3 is TGTGCCAGCAGTTACTTACCGGGACAGGGGGCGTATGGCTACACCTTC. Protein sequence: CASSYLPGQGAYGYTF.

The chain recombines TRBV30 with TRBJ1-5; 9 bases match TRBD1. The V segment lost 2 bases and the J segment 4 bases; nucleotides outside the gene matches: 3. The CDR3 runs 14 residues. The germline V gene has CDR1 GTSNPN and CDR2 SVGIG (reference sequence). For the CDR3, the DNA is TGTGCCTGGAGTATGGGACAGGGAAATCAGCCCCAGCATTTT. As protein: CAWSMGQGNQPQHF.

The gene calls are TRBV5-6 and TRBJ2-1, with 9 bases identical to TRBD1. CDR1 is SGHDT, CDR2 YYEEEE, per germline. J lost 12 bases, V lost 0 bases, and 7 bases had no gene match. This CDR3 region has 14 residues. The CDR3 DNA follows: TGTGCCAGCAGCTTGGGTAACACAGGGGGCGGGCAGTTCTTC. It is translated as CASSLGNTGGGQFF.

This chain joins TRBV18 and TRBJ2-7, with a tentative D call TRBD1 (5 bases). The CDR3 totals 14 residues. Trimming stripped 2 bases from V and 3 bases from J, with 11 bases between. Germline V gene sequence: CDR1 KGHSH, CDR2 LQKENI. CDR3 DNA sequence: TGTGCCAGCTCACCAGGCAGGGAAGGCTACGAGCAGTACTTC. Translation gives CASSPGREGYEQYF.

The CDR3 loop is CASSPLFQDSTGELFF. DNA of the CDR3: TGTGCCAGCTCACCACTGTTCCAGGACAGCACCGGGGAGCTGTTTTTT. V gene TRBV18 combines with J gene TRBJ2-2; D may be TRBD1 (6 bases). This CDR3 comprises 16 residues. CDR1 and CDR2 from the germline V gene are KGHSH and LQKENI. Between the trimmed V and J ends, which lost 1 base and 4 bases, there was a span of 13 bases.

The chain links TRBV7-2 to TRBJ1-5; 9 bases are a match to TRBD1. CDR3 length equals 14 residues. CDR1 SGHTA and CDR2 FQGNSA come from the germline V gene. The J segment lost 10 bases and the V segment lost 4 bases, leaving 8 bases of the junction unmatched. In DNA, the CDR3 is TGTGCCAGCAGCTCTGACAGGGGGACCCGACCCCAGCATTTT. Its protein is CASSSDRGTRPQHF. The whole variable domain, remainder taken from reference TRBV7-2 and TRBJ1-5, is GAGVSQSPSNKVTEKGKDVELRCDPISGHTALYWYRQSLGQGLEFLIYFQGNSAPDKSGLPSDRFSAERTGGSVSTLTIQRTQQEDSAVYLCASSSDRGTRPQHFGDGTRLSIL.

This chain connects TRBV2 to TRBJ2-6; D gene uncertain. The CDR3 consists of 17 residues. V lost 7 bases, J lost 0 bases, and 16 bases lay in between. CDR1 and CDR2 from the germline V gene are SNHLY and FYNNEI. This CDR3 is CASMPGLSPSGANVLTF. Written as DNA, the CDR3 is TGTGCCAGCATGCCCGGTTTGAGTCCCTCTGGGGCCAACGTCCTGACTTTC. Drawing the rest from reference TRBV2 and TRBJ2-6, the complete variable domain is EPEVTQTPSHQVTQMGQEVILRCVPISNHLYFYWYRQILGQKVEFLVSFYNNEISEKSEIFDDQFSVERPDGSNFTLKIRSTKLEDSAMYFCASMPGLSPSGANVLTFGAGSRLTVL.

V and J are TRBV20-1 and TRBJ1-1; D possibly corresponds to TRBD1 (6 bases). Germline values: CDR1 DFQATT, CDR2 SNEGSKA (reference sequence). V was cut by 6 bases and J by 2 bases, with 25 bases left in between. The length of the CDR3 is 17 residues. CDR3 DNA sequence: TGCAGTGCCAGTGGCGGGGGCACCCTAATATATAACACTGAAGCTTTCTTT. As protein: CSASGGGTLIYNTEAFF.